This TCR beta chain originates from a study of cytomegalovirus exposure and HLA in healthy donors. The PCR employed 60 Vbeta primers together with 13 Jbeta primers. Sequencing used immunoSEQ multiplex PCR; TCRdb keeps in-frame clones, though not all of them. Among more than 150,000 clones, around 76% were seen once, and the ten largest hold about 1.6%. Broader study findings: Cytomegalovirus status, reportedly, was diagnosed with high specificity and sensitivity by the classifier.

This CDR3 has 13 amino acids. Trimming took off 4 bases at V and 6 bases at J, with 13 bases between the two ends. Looked up from germline, CDR1 is SGHAT and CDR2 is FQNNGV. With regard to this clone: The antigen remains unidentified.

The sample comprised PBMCs. This clonotype was obtained from a man aged 35-49 years in good health and CMV-seronegative. The chain employs TRBV11-2 and TRBJ2-7; tentative D call: TRBD2 (5 bases). The CDR3 here is CASSSFSEGEQYV. As DNA, the CDR3 is TGTGCCAGCAGCTCCTTTAGCGAAGGCGAGCAGTACGTC.